This T cell receptor beta chain emerged from a study of blood T cell repertoires in COVID-19. The CDR3 extends over 15 amino acids. CDR1 and CDR2 (germline): MGHRA, YSYEKL. V was pared by 2 bases and J by 5 bases, with 3 bases of the junction left unmatched. Using immunoSEQ multiplex PCR, the repertoire was profiled, and TCRdb retains in-frame clones only, with some absent. The table lists approximately 90,000 clones, around 89% of them singletons. The chain recombines TRBV4-1 with TRBJ1-5, with 10 bases lining up with TRBD1. Sequenced material: peripheral blood. This receptor was taken from a man aged 50 or older with acute or convalescent COVID-19. This CDR3 reads CASSQPGQGYQPQHF. The CDR3 DNA is TGCGCCAGCAGCCAACCGGGACAGGGGTATCAGCCCCAGCATTTT.